The 17 T cell receptor beta chains below all came from one sample that was sequenced in a study of T-cell reconstitution after alpha-beta-depleted transplantation in children. Unique molecular identifiers featured in how the TCRbeta library was prepared. TCRdb used MiXCR to reprocess the PCR reads, holding one entry per CDR3 protein. The sample shows roughly 400,000 distinct CDR3 sequences, 20% of them seen only once. The specimen comprised PBMCs from the stem cell graft donor, sampled from the stem cell graft. These receptor sequences come from a human donor who donated a stem cell graft to a child with acute myeloid leukemia.

The V call is TRBV12-3 or TRBV12-4, the J call TRBJ1-6; the D is unclear. This CDR3 has 14 amino acids. With 3 bases removed from V and 7 bases from J, the gap between germline ends came to 10 bases. In DNA form, the CDR3 reads TGTGCCAGCAGTTTTACGGGTGGCAATTCACCCCTCCACTTT. This translates into CASSFTGGNSPLHF.

The chain is built from TRBV5-6 and TRBJ2-1; perhaps TRBD2 as D (6 bases). Germline V gene sequence: CDR1 SGHDT, CDR2 YYEEEE. This CDR3 contains 16 residues. V was shortened by 4 bases and J by 7 bases, with 21 bases between the two germline ends. The CDR3 protein is CASSPGLAGRLNEQFF. CDR3 coding DNA: TGTGCCAGCAGCCCGGGCCTGGCGGGAAGGTTGAATGAGCAGTTCTTC.

The V and J genes are TRBV12-3 or TRBV12-4 and TRBJ2-6; perhaps TRBD1 as D (5 bases). The CDR3 has 16 residues. V lost 7 bases and J lost 1, with 14 bases in between. The CDR3 sequence: CASIQGVWSGANVLTF. The CDR3 region has the DNA TGTGCCAGCATCCAAGGGGTCTGGTCTGGGGCCAACGTCCTGACTTTC.

This clonotype has a handful of counts. J is TRBJ2-7 and V is TRBV25-1; tentative D call: TRBD1 (5 bases). The germline V gene has CDR1 MGHDK and CDR2 SYGVNS. Deletions cut 4 bases from V and 6 bases from J, with 13 bases between. The CDR3 is 13 amino acids. CDR3 nucleotide sequence: TGTGCCAGCAGTGGGCTGGGGCCAGGCGAGCAGTACTTC. It is translated as CASSGLGPGEQYF.

A few counts support this clonotype. The chain recombines TRBV18 with TRBJ2-3, with TRBD2 identical over 7 bases. CDR3 length equals 15 residues. Germline V gene data show CDR1 as KGHSH and CDR2 as LQKENI. J gave up 4 bases and V 6 bases, and 10 bases lay outside the gene matches. The CDR3 nucleotides are TGTGCCAGCTCCCCCAGCGGGATGGGCGCAGATACGCAGTATTTT. This encodes CASSPSGMGADTQYF.

In DNA, the CDR3 is TGTGCCAGCAGTTATGACGGCTATAATTCACCCCTCCACTTT. Translating it yields CASSYDGYNSPLHF. The chain uses TRBV7-3 and TRBJ1-6; no firm D call. Germline values: CDR1 SGHTA, CDR2 FQGTGA. Deletions cut 6 bases from V and 3 bases from J, with 9 bases between. This CDR3 is 14 amino acids long.

This clonotype showed up many times. The chain carries TRBV20-1 and TRBJ2-1; the D is unclear. The germline V gene encodes CDR1 DFQATT and CDR2 SNEGSKA (reference sequence). V dropped 6 bases and J dropped 0 bases, with 21 bases sitting between them. The CDR3 extends over 17 amino acids. The CDR3 DNA sequence: TGCAGTGCCCGGCGGTTGGAGCGCGAGCTCTCCTACAATGAGCAGTTCTTC. It specifies CSARRLERELSYNEQFF.

This clonotype occurred many times. The chain joins TRBV3-1 to TRBJ2-1; no firm D call. V was clipped by 4 bases and J by 8 bases, with 9 bases between them. Germline CDR1 is LGHDT and CDR2 is YNNKEL (reference sequence). The CDR3 length is 12 residues. CDR3 loop: CASSLEWYEQFF. The CDR3, as DNA: TGTGCCAGCAGCCTCGAGTGGTATGAGCAGTTCTTC.

This clonotype was observed a handful of times. This sequence joins TRBV28 and TRBJ2-5; 8 bases are shared with TRBD2. The J segment lost 0 bases and the V segment lost 4 bases, leaving 7 bases of the junction unmatched. Germline loops: CDR1 MDHEN, CDR2 SYDVKM. The CDR3 runs 16 residues. The DNA for the CDR3 is TGTGCCAGCAGTTGGGGAGCGGGAGCGTACCAAGAGACCCAGTACTTC. Translated: CASSWGAGAYQETQYF.

This clonotype was recorded a few times. V and J are TRBV29-1 and TRBJ2-7; tentative D call: TRBD2 (5 bases). The V end was cut by 7 bases, the J end by 4 bases, with 17 bases between. Germline-derived CDR1 and CDR2 are SQVTM and ANQGSEA. The CDR3 is 13 amino acids. CDR3: CSARPGETYEQYF. In DNA form, the CDR3 reads TGCAGCGCTCGACCCGGGGAAACTTACGAGCAGTACTTC.

The rearrangement uses TRBV2 and TRBJ2-5; no clear D gene. V dropped 1 base and J dropped 4 bases, with 1 base sitting between them. Germline V lookup: CDR1 SNHLY, CDR2 FYNNEI. The length of the CDR3 is 11 residues. The CDR3 DNA reads as TGTGCCAGCAGTGAAGTAGAGACCCAGTACTTC. Translating gives CASSEVETQYF.

This clonotype was seen a handful of times. The chain is built from TRBV24-1 and TRBJ2-1; D not resolved. The CDR3 has 13 residues. CDR1 is KGHDR and CDR2 is SFDVKD in the germline V gene. V dropped 2 bases and J dropped 2 bases, with 3 bases sitting between them. CDR3 amino acids: CATSDYTYNEQFF. DNA for the CDR3: TGTGCCACCAGTGATTATACCTACAATGAGCAGTTCTTC.

This chain uses TRBV3-1 with TRBJ2-1, with 12 bases aligning to TRBD2. Germline CDR1 reads LGHDT; CDR2 reads YNNKEL (reference sequence). V gave up 4 bases and J gave up 4 bases; unmatched junction bases: 5. The length of the CDR3 is 16 residues. CDR3 in amino acids: CASSPSSGRVYNEQFF. In DNA, the CDR3 is TGTGCCAGCAGCCCGTCTAGCGGGAGGGTTTACAATGAGCAGTTCTTC.

The V gene is TRBV11-1, the J gene TRBJ2-2, with 8 positions matching TRBD1. Trimming cost V 1 base and J 0 bases; bases outside gene matches: 10. The CDR3 sequence is 19 residues long. CDR1 and CDR2 (germline): SGHAT, FQDESV (reference sequence). CDR3 residues: CASSLEGDRLNANTGELFF. The CDR3 DNA reads as TGTGCCAGCAGCTTAGAGGGGGACAGGTTGAACGCGAACACCGGGGAGCTGTTTTTT. The full variable domain, rest sourced from reference TRBV11-1 and TRBJ2-2, is EAEVAQSPRYKITEKSQAVAFWCDPISGHATLYWYRQILGQGPELLVQFQDESVVDDSQLPKDRFSAERLKGVDSTLKIQPAELGDSAMYLCASSLEGDRLNANTGELFFGEGSRLTVL.

This clonotype came up a few times. The chain recombines TRBV27 with TRBJ2-2, with 8 bases matching TRBD2. Germline V CDR1 and CDR2: MNHEY, SMNVEV (reference sequence). The CDR3 runs to 16 residues. Trimming removed 3 bases from V and 3 bases from J; junction bases left unmatched: 6. The chain's CDR3 is CASSLEGLAHTGELFF. Written as DNA, the CDR3 is TGTGCCAGCAGTTTGGAAGGACTAGCCCACACCGGGGAGCTGTTTTTT.

This clonotype has a handful of counts. The chain joins TRBV12-3 or TRBV12-4 to TRBJ2-1; 11 bases match TRBD2. The CDR3 is 15 amino acids. The trim removed 6 bases at V and 5 bases at J, leaving 6 bases unmatched. The CDR3 bases are TGTGCCAGCAGACCGCTAGCGGGAGGAAACAATGAGCAGTTCTTC. Translating it yields CASRPLAGGNNEQFF.

This clonotype was seen only a few times. The chain couples TRBV7-2 to TRBJ2-7, with 11 bases lining up with TRBD1. Germline V CDR1 and CDR2: SGHTA, FQGNSA. The CDR3 has 15 residues. Trimming removed 3 bases from V and 5 bases from J; junction bases left unmatched: 6. CDR3 region: CASSFGTGGPNEQYF. The CDR3 coding sequence is TGTGCCAGCAGCTTTGGGACAGGGGGACCCAACGAGCAGTACTTC.